These T cell receptor beta chains were read from a single sample in a study of cytomegalovirus exposure and HLA in healthy donors. Sequenced by immunoSEQ multiplex PCR; TCRdb stores in-frame clones only, minus some. The sample holds under 150,000 clones, around 71% seen once. Sequenced sample: PBMCs. These receptors all come from an older woman in good health and CMV-seropositive. Both conserved end residues are part of each CDR3. Fields, in order: V gene, D gene, J gene, clone size, CDR3 DNA, CDR3 protein. The D gene is left open where the match is weak. Size is stated for part of the rows, as once, few or many counts, or as a class when the clone is expanded.

v_gene: TRBV5-1
d_gene: TRBD1
j_gene: TRBJ1-6
abundance: .
CDR3nt: TGCGCCAGCAGCACCGCAGGGGGAAATTCACCCCTCCACTTT
CDR3aa: CASSTAGGNSPLHF

v_gene: TRBV6-1
d_gene: TRBD1
j_gene: TRBJ1-3
abundance: once
CDR3nt: TGTGCCAGCAGCACACCCGACAGGGCTGGAAACACCATATATTTT
CDR3aa: CASSTPDRAGNTIYF

v_gene: TRBV7-9
d_gene: .
j_gene: TRBJ1-2
abundance: few
CDR3nt: TGTTCCGGACAAAGGGGGGGCCTGGACTATGGCTACACCTTC
CDR3aa: CSGQRGGLDYGYTF

v_gene: TRBV7-3
d_gene: TRBD2
j_gene: TRBJ2-1
abundance: few
CDR3nt: TGTGCCAGCAGCTTAACTAGCGGGGGCTCTTACAATGAGCAGTTCTTC
CDR3aa: CASSLTSGGSYNEQFF

v_gene: TRBV4-2
d_gene: .
j_gene: TRBJ2-2
abundance: .
CDR3nt: TGTGCCAGCAGCCAAGCCCGGGGGGAGGGGGGTAACACCGGGGAGCTGTTTTTT
CDR3aa: CASSQARGEGGNTGELFF

v_gene: TRBV11-3
d_gene: TRBD1
j_gene: TRBJ2-7
abundance: .
CDR3nt: TGTGCCAGCAGCCCCTCTCGGCAGGACAGGGGACACGAGCAGTACTTC
CDR3aa: CASSPSRQDRGHEQYF

v_gene: TRBV11-3
d_gene: TRBD2
j_gene: TRBJ2-3
abundance: .
CDR3nt: TGTGCCAGCAGCTTAGCAAGCGGGGTTAGCACAGATACGCAGTATTTT
CDR3aa: CASSLASGVSTDTQYF

v_gene: TRBV23-1
d_gene: TRBD2
j_gene: TRBJ2-7
abundance: .
CDR3nt: TGCGCCAGCAGTCAATCGGCCGGACGAACTAGGACTAGCGGTCGCCTCTCCTACGAGCAGTACTTC
CDR3aa: CASSQSAGRTRTSGRLSYEQYF

v_gene: TRBV7-9
d_gene: .
j_gene: TRBJ1-4
abundance: few
CDR3nt: TGTGCCAGCAGCTTAGCCGGTAGTGAAAAACTGTTTTTT
CDR3aa: CASSLAGSEKLFF

v_gene: TRBV14
d_gene: TRBD1
j_gene: TRBJ2-5
abundance: .
CDR3nt: TGTGCCAGCAGCCAGGTCACAGGGGTTGCAAGGGAGACCCAGTACTTC
CDR3aa: CASSQVTGVARETQYF

v_gene: TRBV7-8
d_gene: .
j_gene: TRBJ1-5
abundance: .
CDR3nt: TGTGCCAGCAGCTTAGCACAGCTAAATCAGCCCCAGCATTTT
CDR3aa: CASSLAQLNQPQHF

v_gene: TRBV7-9
d_gene: .
j_gene: TRBJ1-3
abundance: .
CDR3nt: TGTGCCAGCAGCTTAGTGGAGCGGATCTCTGGAAACACCATATATTTT
CDR3aa: CASSLVERISGNTIYF

v_gene: TRBV7-2
d_gene: .
j_gene: TRBJ1-4
abundance: once
CDR3nt: TGTGCCAGCAGCCCCTTGAGCAGGGTAGGGGAAAAACTGTTTTTT
CDR3aa: CASSPLSRVGEKLFF

v_gene: TRBV27
d_gene: TRBD2
j_gene: TRBJ2-7
abundance: .
CDR3nt: TGTGCCAGCAGGTTACTAGCGGGGGTCAACTACGAGCAGTACTTC
CDR3aa: CASRLLAGVNYEQYF

v_gene: TRBV11-2
d_gene: TRBD1
j_gene: TRBJ1-5
abundance: .
CDR3nt: TGTGCCAGCACCCCCGGGACAGCCGGCAATCAGCCCCAGCATTTT
CDR3aa: CASTPGTAGNQPQHF

v_gene: TRBV6-5
d_gene: .
j_gene: TRBJ2-7
abundance: few
CDR3nt: TGTGCCAGCAGGGCCGGGGGAATGGACTCCTACGAGCAGTACTTC
CDR3aa: CASRAGGMDSYEQYF

v_gene: TRBV7-9
d_gene: TRBD1
j_gene: TRBJ2-5
abundance: .
CDR3nt: TGTGCCAGCAGCTCCGGGACAGGGGGCCGGGAGACCCAGTACTTC
CDR3aa: CASSSGTGGRETQYF

v_gene: TRBV11-2
d_gene: TRBD1
j_gene: TRBJ2-7
abundance: .
CDR3nt: TGTGCCAGCAGCTTCACAGGGGCCTACGAGCAGTACTTC
CDR3aa: CASSFTGAYEQYF

v_gene: TRBV5-4
d_gene: .
j_gene: TRBJ2-7
abundance: .
CDR3nt: TGTGCCAGCAGCACAGGGACGGAGAGCTCCTACGAGCAGTACTTC
CDR3aa: CASSTGTESSYEQYF

v_gene: TRBV21-1
d_gene: .
j_gene: TRBJ2-6
abundance: .
CDR3nt: TGTGCCAGCAGCGAATACAGGGAACACGGGACCTCTGGGGCCAACGTCCTGACTTTC
CDR3aa: CASSEYREHGTSGANVLTF

v_gene: TRBV29-1
d_gene: TRBD1
j_gene: TRBJ1-1
abundance: .
CDR3nt: TGCAGCGCCCCAGTCGGGACAGGGAACACTGAAGCTTTCTTT
CDR3aa: CSAPVGTGNTEAFF

v_gene: TRBV27
d_gene: .
j_gene: TRBJ1-3
abundance: .
CDR3nt: TGTGCCAGCAGTCCCCGGGGGGGAAACACCATATATTTT
CDR3aa: CASSPRGGNTIYF

v_gene: TRBV6-6
d_gene: .
j_gene: TRBJ1-1
abundance: few
CDR3nt: TGTGCCAGCAGCCCCCAGGTATCGAACACTGAAGCTTTCTTT
CDR3aa: CASSPQVSNTEAFF

v_gene: TRBV7-9
d_gene: .
j_gene: TRBJ2-3
abundance: .
CDR3nt: TGTTCCAGCAGCTTGGTAGAGGGCACAGATACGCAGTATTTT
CDR3aa: CSSSLVEGTDTQYF

v_gene: TRBV15
d_gene: TRBD1
j_gene: TRBJ1-2
abundance: .
CDR3nt: TGTGCCACCAGCAGAGATAGGTGGGACAGTGCCTATGGCTACACCTTC
CDR3aa: CATSRDRWDSAYGYTF

v_gene: TRBV14
d_gene: TRBD1
j_gene: TRBJ1-2
abundance: .
CDR3nt: TGTGCCAGCAGCCTAAACAGGGGACCCTATGGCTACACCTTC
CDR3aa: CASSLNRGPYGYTF

v_gene: TRBV9
d_gene: TRBD1
j_gene: TRBJ1-1
abundance: .
CDR3nt: TGTGCCAGCAGCCCTTGGACAGGAGTGAACACTGAAGCTTTCTTT
CDR3aa: CASSPWTGVNTEAFF

v_gene: TRBV7-3
d_gene: .
j_gene: TRBJ1-1
abundance: .
CDR3nt: TGTGCCAGCTCCCGGGACACACTGAACACTGAAGCTTTCTTT
CDR3aa: CASSRDTLNTEAFF